Listed below are T cell receptor beta chains from one sample, sequenced in a study of technical replicates of blood from several donors. Measured with immunoSEQ multiplex PCR; TCRdb has only the in-frame clones, and not every one. The data contain 65,000 to 85,000 clones, roughly 93% of them singletons. Material for sequencing was T cells isolated from PBMCs. The receptor set was obtained from a human donor in good health. The CDR3 runs from the conserved cysteine through the conserved F or W. Fields, in order: clone size, J gene, V gene, D gene, CDR3 length, CDR3 DNA, CDR3 protein. The D gene is left open where the match is weak. Only some rows state a clone size, as once, few, many or a class for expanded clones.

clone_size: NA; j_call: TRBJ2-7; v_call: TRBV10-3; d_call: TRBD1; cdr3_length: 14; cdr3_nt: TGTGCCATCAGTCTTGACAGGGCCACCTACGAGCAGTACTTC; cdr3_aa: CAISLDRATYEQYF
clone_size: NA; j_call: TRBJ2-7; v_call: TRBV10-3; d_call: NA; cdr3_length: 13; cdr3_nt: TGTGCCATCAGCCCAGGGGACCCCTACGAGCAGTACTTC; cdr3_aa: CAISPGDPYEQYF
clone_size: NA; j_call: TRBJ2-7; v_call: TRBV6-5; d_call: TRBD2; cdr3_length: 13; cdr3_nt: TGTGCCAGCAGACCCGGGACTAACTACGAGCAGTACTTC; cdr3_aa: CASRPGTNYEQYF
clone_size: once; j_call: TRBJ1-1; v_call: TRBV9; d_call: NA; cdr3_length: 13; cdr3_nt: TGTGCCAGCAGCCCTGGCCAGGGGACTGAAGCTTTCTTT; cdr3_aa: CASSPGQGTEAFF
clone_size: NA; j_call: TRBJ1-2; v_call: TRBV19; d_call: NA; cdr3_length: 12; cdr3_nt: TGTGCCAGTAGTCCGGGGGGGAGCGGCTACACCTTC; cdr3_aa: CASSPGGSGYTF
clone_size: once; j_call: TRBJ1-1; v_call: TRBV13; d_call: NA; cdr3_length: 15; cdr3_nt: TGTGCCAGCAGCTTAGTGCGGGGAATGAGCGCTGAAGCTTTCTTT; cdr3_aa: CASSLVRGMSAEAFF
clone_size: NA; j_call: TRBJ2-3; v_call: TRBV5-1; d_call: NA; cdr3_length: 18; cdr3_nt: TGCGCCAGCAGCTTGGACGAAGGCCTAGCGCGTAGCACAGATACGCAGTATTTT; cdr3_aa: CASSLDEGLARSTDTQYF
clone_size: NA; j_call: TRBJ2-7; v_call: TRBV4-1; d_call: NA; cdr3_length: 13; cdr3_nt: TGCGCCAGCAGCCAAGATCGGGGGTACGAGCAGTACTTC; cdr3_aa: CASSQDRGYEQYF
clone_size: NA; j_call: TRBJ1-2; v_call: TRBV28; d_call: TRBD1; cdr3_length: 13; cdr3_nt: TGTGCCAGCAGCTATCGACAGGGCTATGGCTACACCTTC; cdr3_aa: CASSYRQGYGYTF
clone_size: once; j_call: TRBJ1-4; v_call: TRBV6-6; d_call: TRBD1; cdr3_length: 15; cdr3_nt: TGTGCCAGCAGTTATAAACCAGGACAGGGGAAAAAACTGTTTTTT; cdr3_aa: CASSYKPGQGKKLFF
clone_size: NA; j_call: TRBJ1-5; v_call: TRBV6-1; d_call: NA; cdr3_length: 17; cdr3_nt: TGTGCCAGCAGTGATCTTTCTAGAGGTTTAATCCCCCAGCCCCAGCATTTT; cdr3_aa: CASSDLSRGLIPQPQHF
clone_size: NA; j_call: TRBJ1-5; v_call: TRBV2; d_call: TRBD1; cdr3_length: 13; cdr3_nt: TGTGCCAGCAGAAGGACAGGGGGGCAGCCCCAGCATTTT; cdr3_aa: CASRRTGGQPQHF
clone_size: once; j_call: TRBJ1-5; v_call: TRBV28; d_call: TRBD1; cdr3_length: 15; cdr3_nt: TGTGCCAGCAGCGTAGGGGACAGGGTGGATCAGCCCCAGCATTTT; cdr3_aa: CASSVGDRVDQPQHF
clone_size: once; j_call: TRBJ2-1; v_call: TRBV11-2; d_call: TRBD2; cdr3_length: 13; cdr3_nt: TGTGCCAGCAGCTTAGTTCCGGGAGGTGAGCAGTTCTTC; cdr3_aa: CASSLVPGGEQFF
clone_size: NA; j_call: TRBJ1-2; v_call: TRBV19; d_call: TRBD1; cdr3_length: 14; cdr3_nt: TGTGCCAGTAGTATGACAGGGGAGAACTATGGCTACACCTTC; cdr3_aa: CASSMTGENYGYTF
clone_size: NA; j_call: TRBJ2-5; v_call: TRBV4-1; d_call: NA; cdr3_length: 15; cdr3_nt: TGCGCCAGCAGCCAAGGAGACAGGATAGAAGAGACCCAGTACTTC; cdr3_aa: CASSQGDRIEETQYF
clone_size: NA; j_call: TRBJ1-5; v_call: TRBV7-6; d_call: TRBD1; cdr3_length: 16; cdr3_nt: TGTGCCAGCAGCTTAGGGACAGGGATAAGCAATCAGCCCCAGCATTTT; cdr3_aa: CASSLGTGISNQPQHF
clone_size: NA; j_call: TRBJ2-1; v_call: TRBV18; d_call: TRBD2; cdr3_length: 15; cdr3_nt: TGTGCCAGCTCACCGACCGCTAGCGGCTACAATGAGCAGTTCTTC; cdr3_aa: CASSPTASGYNEQFF
clone_size: NA; j_call: TRBJ2-1; v_call: TRBV28; d_call: TRBD1; cdr3_length: 14; cdr3_nt: TGTGCCAGCTCGGAGACAGGGGAGGACAATGAGCAGTTCTTC; cdr3_aa: CASSETGEDNEQFF
clone_size: NA; j_call: TRBJ2-7; v_call: TRBV29-1; d_call: TRBD1; cdr3_length: 13; cdr3_nt: TGCAGCGTTGAAAGGACAGGGGGATACGAGCAGTACTTC; cdr3_aa: CSVERTGGYEQYF
clone_size: few; j_call: TRBJ1-2; v_call: TRBV7-2; d_call: NA; cdr3_length: 14; cdr3_nt: TGTGCCAGCAGCTTAGCGGCGGGGGATCATGGCTACACCTTC; cdr3_aa: CASSLAAGDHGYTF
clone_size: NA; j_call: TRBJ2-7; v_call: TRBV27; d_call: NA; cdr3_length: 12; cdr3_nt: TGTGCCAGCAGTTTTCGGGGGAGTGAGCAGTACTTC; cdr3_aa: CASSFRGSEQYF
clone_size: NA; j_call: TRBJ2-5; v_call: TRBV7-3; d_call: NA; cdr3_length: 13; cdr3_nt: TGTGCCAGCAGCTTCACAGGGTTGGAGACCCAGTACTTC; cdr3_aa: CASSFTGLETQYF
clone_size: NA; j_call: TRBJ2-7; v_call: TRBV6-5; d_call: TRBD2; cdr3_length: 15; cdr3_nt: TGTGCCAGCAGTTACTTTGCGGGAGGGTCCTACGAGCAGTACTTC; cdr3_aa: CASSYFAGGSYEQYF
clone_size: NA; j_call: TRBJ2-7; v_call: TRBV7-3; d_call: NA; cdr3_length: 15; cdr3_nt: TGTGCCAGCAGCTTTGGCGCGGGACCCCTCTACGAGCAGTACTTC; cdr3_aa: CASSFGAGPLYEQYF
clone_size: NA; j_call: TRBJ2-7; v_call: TRBV5-8; d_call: NA; cdr3_length: 15; cdr3_nt: TGTGCCAGCAGTTCGTTCCAGGGGATGCGCTACGAGCAGTACTTC; cdr3_aa: CASSSFQGMRYEQYF
clone_size: NA; j_call: TRBJ2-5; v_call: TRBV5-1; d_call: NA; cdr3_length: 15; cdr3_nt: TGCGCCAGCAGCTTATCACAGGGTTCAAAAGAGACCCAGTACTTC; cdr3_aa: CASSLSQGSKETQYF
clone_size: NA; j_call: TRBJ1-2; v_call: TRBV11-3; d_call: NA; cdr3_length: 17; cdr3_nt: TGTGCCAGCAGCTTAAGTTTCAGAGCCGGGTTAAACTATGGCTACACCTTC; cdr3_aa: CASSLSFRAGLNYGYTF
clone_size: NA; j_call: TRBJ1-1; v_call: TRBV11-3; d_call: NA; cdr3_length: 14; cdr3_nt: TGTGCCAGCACCTCGAACGGGGGGGCCACTGAAGCTTTCTTT; cdr3_aa: CASTSNGGATEAFF
clone_size: NA; j_call: TRBJ1-5; v_call: TRBV19; d_call: TRBD1; cdr3_length: 13; cdr3_nt: TGTGCCAGTAGTATAACAGGGGATCAGCCCCAGCATTTT; cdr3_aa: CASSITGDQPQHF
clone_size: few; j_call: TRBJ1-2; v_call: TRBV28; d_call: TRBD1; cdr3_length: 16; cdr3_nt: TGTGCCAGCAGTTGGGGACAGGCTGAAGCTAACTATGGCTACACCTTC; cdr3_aa: CASSWGQAEANYGYTF
clone_size: NA; j_call: TRBJ2-1; v_call: TRBV28; d_call: NA; cdr3_length: 14; cdr3_nt: TGTGCCAGCAATGGCGGGCTCACCTACAATGAGCAGTTCTTC; cdr3_aa: CASNGGLTYNEQFF
clone_size: NA; j_call: TRBJ2-3; v_call: TRBV6-5; d_call: TRBD2; cdr3_length: 15; cdr3_nt: TGTGCCAGCAGTTACCTGACTAGCGGGAGGCACCCACAGTATTTT; cdr3_aa: CASSYLTSGRHPQYF
clone_size: NA; j_call: TRBJ2-3; v_call: TRBV27; d_call: TRBD1; cdr3_length: 15; cdr3_nt: TGTGCCAGCAGTTTAGGACAGGTCACCACAGATACGCAGTATTTT; cdr3_aa: CASSLGQVTTDTQYF
clone_size: NA; j_call: TRBJ1-1; v_call: TRBV27; d_call: TRBD1; cdr3_length: 14; cdr3_nt: TGTGCCAGCAGCCGACAGGGCGCAAACACTGAAGCTTTCTTT; cdr3_aa: CASSRQGANTEAFF
clone_size: NA; j_call: TRBJ2-7; v_call: TRBV13; d_call: NA; cdr3_length: 13; cdr3_nt: TGTGCCAGCAGCTCGGTCCCCTCCTACGAGCAGTACTTC; cdr3_aa: CASSSVPSYEQYF
clone_size: NA; j_call: TRBJ2-5; v_call: TRBV7-9; d_call: TRBD1; cdr3_length: 16; cdr3_nt: TGTGCCAGCAGGGACTTGGGGACAGGGGCGAGGGAGACCCAGTACTTC; cdr3_aa: CASRDLGTGARETQYF
clone_size: NA; j_call: TRBJ1-5; v_call: TRBV18; d_call: NA; cdr3_length: 16; cdr3_nt: TGTGCCAGCTCACCACCCCGCGGGGGCGGAAGACAGCCCCAGCATTTT; cdr3_aa: CASSPPRGGGRQPQHF
clone_size: NA; j_call: TRBJ2-1; v_call: TRBV2; d_call: NA; cdr3_length: 13; cdr3_nt: TGTGCCAGCAGTCTAGATCCGCACAATGAGCAGTTCTTC; cdr3_aa: CASSLDPHNEQFF
clone_size: NA; j_call: TRBJ2-1; v_call: TRBV11-2; d_call: NA; cdr3_length: 12; cdr3_nt: TGTGCCAGCAGCTTTCGTACTCTTGAGCAGTTCTTC; cdr3_aa: CASSFRTLEQFF
clone_size: NA; j_call: TRBJ2-7; v_call: TRBV6-5; d_call: TRBD1; cdr3_length: 15; cdr3_nt: TGTGCCAGCAGTTACCAAGGACAGGGGGTCTACGAGCAGTACTTC; cdr3_aa: CASSYQGQGVYEQYF